A selection of T cell receptor beta chains follows, all from one sample in a study of blood T cells in healthy people across ages. TCRdb fed the 5' RACE reads into MiXCR, producing one record per CDR3 protein. Here the sample spans hundreds of thousands of distinct CDR3 sequences, around 21% being singletons. Sequenced: blood. The receptor source for this set is a man aged 70 or older in good health. Each CDR3 is given with its conserved first and last residue. D genes are given only for firm matches. Size values are once, few and many counts, or a class for expanded clones, and some rows have none.

-	TRBV7-2	TRBJ2-1	-	CASSLRSQGRNEQFF	TGTGCCAGCAGCTTAAGGAGTCAAGGGCGCAATGAGCAGTTCTTC
-	TRBV29-1	TRBJ2-3	many	CSVEDRQRVSTDTQYF	TGCAGCGTTGAAGATCGCCAGCGGGTTAGCACAGATACGCAGTATTTT
-	TRBV2	TRBJ2-5	once	CASREGAETQYF	TGTGCCAGCAGGGAAGGGGCCGAGACCCAGTACTTC
-	TRBV20-1	TRBJ1-2	few	CSATARTF	TGCAGTGCTACCGCGCGCACCTTC
TRBD2	TRBV27	TRBJ2-3	-	CASRAGAVADTQYF	TGTGCCAGCAGGGCGGGAGCAGTGGCAGATACGCAGTATTTT
-	TRBV28	TRBJ1-3	-	CASSLGGQVSGNTIYF	TGTGCCAGCAGTTTAGGGGGGCAGGTCTCTGGAAACACCATATATTTT
TRBD1	TRBV18	TRBJ2-7	many	CASSPGQSSYEQYF	TGTGCCAGCTCGCCGGGACAGAGCTCCTACGAGCAGTACTTC
TRBD1	TRBV29-1	TRBJ1-4	-	CSVGQGVGEKLFF	TGCAGCGTTGGACAGGGTGTCGGTGAAAAACTGTTTTTT
-	TRBV20-1	TRBJ2-5	-	CSASCLREVQETQYF	TGCAGTGCTAGTTGTCTTCGGGAAGTGCAAGAGACCCAGTACTTC
-	TRBV7-8	TRBJ1-2	-	CASSLEADLGYGYTF	TGTGCCAGCAGCTTAGAGGCAGACTTGGGCTATGGCTACACCTTC
TRBD1	TRBV12-3/TRBV12-4	TRBJ2-7	many	CASSLAGGDEQYF	TGTGCCAGCAGTTTAGCAGGGGGCGACGAGCAGTACTTC
-	TRBV2	TRBJ1-5	-	CASSVWAANQPQHF	TGTGCCAGCAGCGTGTGGGCAGCAAATCAGCCCCAGCATTTT
-	TRBV10-1	TRBJ1-5	many	CASSESRGQPQHF	TGCGCCAGCAGTGAGTCGCGGGGTCAGCCCCAGCATTTT
TRBD2	TRBV10-2	TRBJ2-1	-	CASGRGRADNEQFF	TGCGCCAGCGGGCGCGGGAGGGCCGACAATGAGCAGTTCTTC
-	TRBV11-2	TRBJ1-1	-	CASSLLNTGSEAFF	TGTGCCAGCAGCTTATTAAATACGGGTTCTGAAGCTTTCTTT
TRBD1	TRBV24-1	TRBJ1-4	-	CATSAGTGANEKLFF	TGTGCCACCAGTGCTGGAACAGGGGCTAATGAAAAACTGTTTTTT
-	TRBV5-5	TRBJ2-5	-	CASSLSFGEGETQYF	TGTGCCAGCAGCTTGAGTTTTGGCGAGGGAGAGACCCAGTACTTC
-	TRBV12-3/TRBV12-4	TRBJ2-1	-	CASSGSGQSRYNEQFF	TGTGCCAGCAGTGGGAGCGGACAGAGTAGGTACAATGAGCAGTTCTTC
TRBD2	TRBV10-3	TRBJ2-4	-	CVISGQTGGGAKNIQYF	TGTGTCATCAGTGGACAGACCGGGGGGGGAGCCAAAAACATTCAGTACTTC
-	TRBV10-3	TRBJ2-3	-	CAISETMGDTQYF	TGTGCCATCAGTGAGACTATGGGAGATACGCAGTATTTT
-	TRBV5-1	TRBJ1-3	-	CASSLAAGRNTIYF	TGCGCCAGCAGCTTGGCGGCAGGGAGAAACACCATATATTTT
-	TRBV5-1	TRBJ1-1	many	CASSFEGVEGTEAFF	TGCGCCAGCAGCTTTGAGGGGGTCGAGGGCACTGAAGCTTTCTTT
-	TRBV20-1	TRBJ2-7	-	CSASRGRRDEQYF	TGCAGTGCTAGTCGCGGACGCCGGGACGAGCAGTACTTC